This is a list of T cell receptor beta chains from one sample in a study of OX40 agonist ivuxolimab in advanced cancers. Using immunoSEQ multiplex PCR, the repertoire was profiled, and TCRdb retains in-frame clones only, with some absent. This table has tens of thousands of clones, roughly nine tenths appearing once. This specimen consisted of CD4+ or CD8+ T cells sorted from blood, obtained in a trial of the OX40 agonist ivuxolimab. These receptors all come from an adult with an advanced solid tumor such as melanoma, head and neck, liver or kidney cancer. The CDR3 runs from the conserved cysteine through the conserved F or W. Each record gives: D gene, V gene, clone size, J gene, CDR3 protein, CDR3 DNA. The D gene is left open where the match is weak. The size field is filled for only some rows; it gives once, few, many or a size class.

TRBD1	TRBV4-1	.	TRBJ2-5	CASSHPGTGDETQYF	TGCGCCAGCAGCCACCCCGGGACAGGGGACGAGACCCAGTACTTC
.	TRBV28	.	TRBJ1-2	CASNPQPGAVNGYTF	TGTGCCAGCAATCCGCAACCTGGGGCCGTGAATGGCTACACCTTC
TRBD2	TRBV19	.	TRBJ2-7	CASSPSLRGSYEQYF	TGTGCCAGTAGCCCCAGTTTGCGGGGGTCCTACGAGCAGTACTTC
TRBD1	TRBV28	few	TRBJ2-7	CASSDTGGAPYEQYF	TGTGCCAGCAGTGACACAGGGGGCGCGCCCTACGAGCAGTACTTC
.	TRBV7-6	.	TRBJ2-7	CASSSAGTSFDSYEQYF	TGTGCCAGCAGCTCGGCCGGGACATCCTTTGACAGCTACGAGCAGTACTTC
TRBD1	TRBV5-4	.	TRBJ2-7	CASRDMGGQGLYEQYF	TGTGCCAGCAGGGATATGGGGGGACAGGGCCTCTACGAGCAGTACTTC
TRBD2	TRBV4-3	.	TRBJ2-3	CASSPGTSGTTDTQYF	TGCGCCAGCAGCCCGGGGACTAGCGGGACCACAGATACGCAGTATTTT
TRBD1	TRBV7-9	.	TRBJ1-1	CASSSGTGATEAFF	TGTGCCAGCAGCTCCGGGACAGGGGCAACTGAAGCTTTCTTT
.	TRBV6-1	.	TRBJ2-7	CASSSFVEGAYEQYF	TGTGCCAGCAGTTCATTCGTGGAGGGGGCCTACGAGCAGTACTTC
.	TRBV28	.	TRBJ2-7	CASSKWGTLSEQYF	TGTGCCAGCAGTAAATGGGGGACCCTCTCCGAGCAGTACTTC
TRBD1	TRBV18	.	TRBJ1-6	CASSPGQGKSPLHF	TGTGCCAGCTCACCAGGACAGGGGAAGTCACCCCTCCACTTT
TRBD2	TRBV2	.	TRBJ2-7	CASGGLAGASYEQYF	TGTGCCAGCGGGGGACTAGCGGGGGCATCCTACGAGCAGTACTTC
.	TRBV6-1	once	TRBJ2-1	CASSELGYYNEQFF	TGTGCCAGCAGTGAACTAGGGTACTACAATGAGCAGTTCTTC
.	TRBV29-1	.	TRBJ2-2	CSVVGNTGELFF	TGCAGCGTTGTAGGTAACACCGGGGAGCTGTTTTTT
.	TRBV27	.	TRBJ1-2	CASSLSWGAIDDGYTF	TGTGCCAGCAGTTTGTCGTGGGGGGCGATAGACGACGGCTACACCTTC
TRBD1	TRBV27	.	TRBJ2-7	CASSLTQGAKLGQYF	TGTGCCAGCAGTTTGACACAGGGGGCTAAGCTGGGGCAGTACTTC
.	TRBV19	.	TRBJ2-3	CASSMGTYRYFSTDTQYF	TGTGCCAGTAGTATGGGGACTTACCGTTATTTTAGCACAGATACGCAGTATTTT
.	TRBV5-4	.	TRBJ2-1	CASSLAYGRSSYNEQFF	TGTGCCAGCAGCTTGGCCTACGGGCGGAGCTCCTACAATGAGCAGTTCTTC
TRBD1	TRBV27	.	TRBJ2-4	CASSSPGQSILGIQYF	TGTGCCAGCAGTTCACCGGGACAGAGCATATTAGGCATTCAGTACTTC
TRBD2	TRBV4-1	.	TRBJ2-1	CASSQAPGTSGTNNEQFF	TGCGCCAGCAGCCAAGCCCCAGGGACTAGCGGGACAAACAATGAGCAGTTCTTC